This T cell receptor (beta chain) was captured by sequencing in a study of early T cells in non-severe SARS-CoV-2 infection. Study in general: The authors sequenced bulk RNA from unsorted whole blood, leaving chains unpaired.

This clonotype has ten or more counts. Antigen unknown. Study-wide points: Private and CD4 specificities were missed by VDJdb matching, skewed to anti-spike CD8.

Attached unique molecular identifiers marked individual cDNA molecules. Using its own MiXCR run on the 5' RACE reads, TCRdb lists one record per CDR3 protein. The table shows 50,000 to 70,000 distinct CDR3 sequences, with 9.5% to 15% occurring only once. This CDR3 comprises 16 residues. V shed 6 bases, J shed 4 bases, and the junction held 7 bases outside the gene matches. Germline V gene data show CDR1 as SEHNR and CDR2 as FQNEAQ (reference sequence). Input material: whole blood. V usage is TRBV7-9 and J usage is TRBJ2-1, with 12 bases aligning to TRBD2. The TCR comes from an adult who was a healthcare worker with PCR-confirmed SARS-CoV-2 infection or an uninfected control (not recorded which). The CDR3 loop is CASRSLAGGRYNEQFF. The CDR3 DNA reads as TGTGCCAGCAGATCACTAGCGGGGGGTCGGTACAATGAGCAGTTCTTC. The entire variable domain, with the rest obtained from reference TRBV7-9 and TRBJ2-1, is as follows: DTGVSQNPRHKITKRGQNVTFRCDPISEHNRLYWYRQTLGQGPEFLTYFQNEAQLEKSRLLSDRFSAERPKGSFSTLEIQRTEQGDSAMYLCASRSLAGGRYNEQFFGPGTRLTVL.